This T cell receptor (beta chain) was captured in a study of cytomegalovirus exposure and HLA in healthy donors. The study's findings and limits: Most TCR sequences were uncommon, yet certain public TCRs appeared in many donors. Using the classifier, cytomegalovirus status was reportedly diagnosed with high specificity and sensitivity.

The V end lost 8 bases, the J end lost 1 base, and 11 bases lay between the germline ends. The CDR3 is 13 amino acids. Germline V gene data show CDR1 as MNHNS and CDR2 as SASEGT. A note on this clone: The antigen is undetermined.

Method: immunoSEQ multiplex PCR; TCRdb's copy keeps in-frame clones and lacks some. The table has 120,000 to 150,000 clones, over 80% seen once. From the approximately 120-subject validation cohort, which was separate from the approximately 670-subject first cohort, the donors were drawn. The rearrangement uses TRBV6-1 and TRBJ1-1; D is perhaps TRBD1 (6 bases). Sequences were obtained from PBMCs. The receptor comes from a man younger than 30 in good health and CMV-seropositive. CDR3: CASQGLQNTEAFF. For the CDR3, the DNA is TGTGCCAGCCAGGGGTTACAGAACACTGAAGCTTTCTTT.